The clone carrying this T cell receptor beta chain was seen ten or more times. Compared with germline, one end of the junction differs, possibly owing to a read error. These data belong to a study of T-cell reconstitution after alpha-beta-depleted transplantation in children. CDR3 length equals 9 residues. A library of TCRbeta sequences, prepared with unique molecular identifiers, was generated. Via MiXCR, TCRdb re-called the PCR reads, giving one row per CDR3 protein. The data contain about 400,000 distinct CDR3 sequences, roughly 13% of them singletons. The clonotype was recovered from a human donor who donated a stem cell graft to a child with Fanconi anemia. Sample: PBMCs, taken from the stem cell graft. The chain employs TRBV12-3 or TRBV12-4 and TRBJ2-5; unclear D gene. This CDR3 is CLQQETQYF. The CDR3 DNA sequence: TGCCTTCAGCAAGAGACCCAGTACTTC.